A selection of T cell receptor beta chains follows, all from one sample in a study of T cell repertoires in ileal Crohn's disease. Some clones are missing from TCRdb's copy, which holds only in-frame ones; the method was immunoSEQ multiplex PCR. The sample includes roughly 3,900 clones, around 80% of them seen just once. Input material: ileal tissue. The receptors stem from an adult with Crohn's disease. The CDR3 runs from the conserved cysteine through the conserved F or W. The order of the fields is V gene, CDR3 length, J gene, D gene, clone size, CDR3 DNA, CDR3 protein. A D gene is named only where the DNA matches it firmly. Clone size, where shown, is once, few, many, or a class for clones that have expanded.

v_call: TRBV5-1
cdr3_length: 14
j_call: TRBJ2-3
d_call: .
clone_size: .
cdr3_nt: TGCGCCAGCAGCTTGGACAGGGCAGGCGATACGCAGTATTTT
cdr3_aa: CASSLDRAGDTQYF

v_call: TRBV7-9
cdr3_length: 15
j_call: TRBJ2-2
d_call: .
clone_size: .
cdr3_nt: TGTGCCAGCAGCTTAGTGGGGACTCCCACCGGGGAGCTGTTTTTT
cdr3_aa: CASSLVGTPTGELFF

v_call: TRBV27
cdr3_length: 14
j_call: TRBJ2-1
d_call: .
clone_size: .
cdr3_nt: TGTGCCAGCAGTGTAGGGCGACTAGACCTTAGGCGGTTCTTC
cdr3_aa: CASSVGRLDLRRFF

v_call: TRBV19
cdr3_length: 15
j_call: TRBJ2-2
d_call: TRBD2
clone_size: few
cdr3_nt: TGTGCCAGTAGTGAGAGCGGGGAGTCGGGCGGGGAGCTGTTTTTT
cdr3_aa: CASSESGESGGELFF

v_call: TRBV5-1
cdr3_length: 15
j_call: TRBJ2-5
d_call: TRBD2
clone_size: few
cdr3_nt: TGCGCCAGCAGCTTGGGGGGGGGTCTTCAAGAGACCCAGTACTTC
cdr3_aa: CASSLGGGLQETQYF

v_call: TRBV6-1
cdr3_length: 14
j_call: TRBJ1-6
d_call: .
clone_size: .
cdr3_nt: TGTGCCAGCAGGACTGTGGCCCAGGGATCACCCCTCCACTTT
cdr3_aa: CASRTVAQGSPLHF

v_call: TRBV19
cdr3_length: 14
j_call: TRBJ1-2
d_call: TRBD1
clone_size: .
cdr3_nt: TGTGCCAGTAGTATAGTCGACAGGGATCGTGGCTACACCTTC
cdr3_aa: CASSIVDRDRGYTF

v_call: TRBV18
cdr3_length: 13
j_call: TRBJ1-2
d_call: .
clone_size: few
cdr3_nt: TGTGCCAGCTCCAGGACAGCCACTTATGGCTACACCTTC
cdr3_aa: CASSRTATYGYTF

v_call: TRBV9
cdr3_length: 13
j_call: TRBJ1-2
d_call: .
clone_size: .
cdr3_nt: TGTGCCAGCAGCCTTAGACAGGATGGAGGCTACACCTTC
cdr3_aa: CASSLRQDGGYTF

v_call: TRBV27
cdr3_length: 13
j_call: TRBJ1-1
d_call: .
clone_size: .
cdr3_nt: TGTGCCACCTCCCGGGAAATGAACACTGAAGCTTTCTTT
cdr3_aa: CATSREMNTEAFF

v_call: TRBV10-1
cdr3_length: 14
j_call: TRBJ1-3
d_call: .
clone_size: .
cdr3_nt: TGCGCCAGCAGCCTATCAGGCAGAAGAAACACCATATATTTT
cdr3_aa: CASSLSGRRNTIYF

v_call: TRBV19
cdr3_length: 9
j_call: TRBJ1-4
d_call: .
clone_size: few
cdr3_nt: TGTGCCGGCTTACAGGGCCCGTTTTTT
cdr3_aa: CAGLQGPFF

v_call: TRBV7-8
cdr3_length: 14
j_call: TRBJ2-7
d_call: .
clone_size: .
cdr3_nt: TGTGCCAGCAGCTTAGCGCCAGGGCGCTACGAGCAGTACTTC
cdr3_aa: CASSLAPGRYEQYF